This T cell receptor (beta chain) was profiled in a study of T cells after yellow fever vaccination. TCRdb analysed the 5' RACE reads with MiXCR anew, one entry per CDR3 protein. The table has 250,000 to 350,000 distinct CDR3 sequences, under 9% seen once. This clonotype was observed a few times. Germline CDR1 LNHDA, CDR2 SQIVND (reference sequence). This CDR3 region has 15 residues. With V trimmed by 7 bases and J by 2 bases, 8 bases remained unmatched. This TCR came from a man aged 18 to 30 who received the YFV17D yellow fever vaccine. This specimen consisted of CD4+ T cells sorted from PBMCs, obtained 5 days after the yellow fever booster vaccination. The chain links TRBV19 to TRBJ2-3, with 8 bases lining up with TRBD2. The DNA of the CDR3 is TGTGCCAGTACCACCAGCGGGGGAGCCACAGATACGCAGTATTTT. Protein: CASTTSGGATDTQYF.